This TCR beta chain was sequenced during a study of CD8 T cells in Susac syndrome. An input of about 0.5 to 1 ug of RNA was subjected to reverse transcription using random hexamers. TCRdb redid the calling of the immunoSEQ multiplex PCR reads with MiXCR, one entry per CDR3 protein. In the table there are about 190,000 distinct CDR3 sequences, 95% of which are singletons. Trimming removed 4 bases at V and 0 bases at J, with 18 bases between. This CDR3 has 17 amino acids. Germline-derived CDR1 and CDR2 are DFQATT and SNEGSKA (reference sequence). The sequencing input was CD8+ T cells from PBMCs. J is TRBJ1-4 and V is TRBV20-1; D not certain. The TCR sequence derives from a human donor with Susac syndrome. In DNA, the CDR3 is TGCAGTGCTAAAATATCGTATGGGGTGACAACTAATGAAAAACTGTTTTTT. It encodes CSAKISYGVTTNEKLFF.